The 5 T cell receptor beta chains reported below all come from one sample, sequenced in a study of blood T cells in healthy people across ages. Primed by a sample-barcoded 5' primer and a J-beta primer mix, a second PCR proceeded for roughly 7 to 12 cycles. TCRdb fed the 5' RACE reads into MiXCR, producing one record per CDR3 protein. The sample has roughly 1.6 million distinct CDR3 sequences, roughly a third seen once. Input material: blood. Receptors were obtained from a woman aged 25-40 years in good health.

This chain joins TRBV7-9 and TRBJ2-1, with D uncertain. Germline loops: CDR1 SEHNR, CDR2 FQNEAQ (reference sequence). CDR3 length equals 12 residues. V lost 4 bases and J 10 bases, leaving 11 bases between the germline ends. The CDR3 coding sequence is TGTGCCAGCAGCTCAACCCTTAGGGAGCAGTTCTTC. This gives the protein CASSSTLREQFF.

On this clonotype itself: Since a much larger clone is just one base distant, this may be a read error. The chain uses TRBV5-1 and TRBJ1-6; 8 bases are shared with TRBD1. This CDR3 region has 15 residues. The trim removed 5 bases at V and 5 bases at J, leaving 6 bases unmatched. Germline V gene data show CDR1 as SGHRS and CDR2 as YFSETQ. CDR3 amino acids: CASRQGAKDNSPLHF. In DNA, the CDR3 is TGCGCCAGCAGGCAGGGGGCCAAAGATAATTCACCCCTCCACTTT.

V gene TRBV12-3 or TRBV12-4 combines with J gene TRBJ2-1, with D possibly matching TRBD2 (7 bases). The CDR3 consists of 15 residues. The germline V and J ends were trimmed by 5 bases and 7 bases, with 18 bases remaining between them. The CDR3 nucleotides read TGTGCCAGCAGTGGGGGCGGGAGAAGTGGTAATGAGCAGTTCTTC. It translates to CASSGGGRSGNEQFF.

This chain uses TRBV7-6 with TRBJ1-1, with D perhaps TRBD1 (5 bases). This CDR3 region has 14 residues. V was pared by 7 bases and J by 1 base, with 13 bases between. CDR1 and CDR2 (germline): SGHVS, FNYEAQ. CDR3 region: CASTVGRANTEAFF. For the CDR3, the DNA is TGTGCCAGCACTGTGGGACGGGCGAACACTGAAGCTTTCTTT.

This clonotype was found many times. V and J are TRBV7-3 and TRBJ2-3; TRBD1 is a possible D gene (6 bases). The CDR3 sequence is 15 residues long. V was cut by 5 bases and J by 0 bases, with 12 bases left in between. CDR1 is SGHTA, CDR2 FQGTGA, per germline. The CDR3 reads CASSGSGTSTDTQYF. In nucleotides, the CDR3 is TGTGCCAGCAGCGGATCCGGGACAAGCACAGATACGCAGTATTTT.